This T cell receptor beta chain stems from a study of cytomegalovirus exposure and HLA in healthy donors (dated by TCRdb to 2017 to 2019). Regarding the study in general: In an earlier analysis of 450 to 750 of the donors, less than 350 Gb of sequence data and 100 million or so unique TCR beta sequences from 150 million to 200 million T cells were reported. An early release that covered 500 to 800 HLA-typed donors contained approximately 300 gigabases of sequencing data and 70 million to 100 million unique TCR sequences. Of the 300 to 450 genotyped donors, approximately 81% were placed in the genetic ancestry cluster associated with self-reported Caucasian donors. The study aimed to test whether signatures of past pathogen exposure could be identified by cataloging public T cell receptors. The T cell repertoires of 670 or so subjects were profiled by immunosequencing and related to cytomegalovirus serostatus. A separate validation cohort of roughly 120 different subjects was used in addition to the roughly 670-subject first cohort. To predict cytomegalovirus infection status, the study brought together high-throughput TCR immunosequencing, statistical association of individual TCRs with disease status, and machine learning. A later analysis re-examined previously published TCR beta repertoires from over 500 donors and added high-resolution HLA genotyping to investigate patterns of TCR occurrence. Rather than drawing on any new phenotypic data, the later analysis identified candidate immune exposures from TCR beta sequences and the way those sequences occurred across donors. An earlier analysis of 587 of the donors applied high-throughput TCR beta sequencing to assess whether each TCR beta V gene segment acted as functional or pseudogenic. Donor age, sex, ethnicity and CMV serostatus were collected together with the repertoire data. Genome-wide SNP genotypes for about 65% of the roughly 670 donors were used in a later genetic analysis, which treated that subset as a discovery cohort. All discovery cohort repertoires had been generated on a single sequencing platform. HLA typing included class I and class II loci at four-digit resolution. The number of typed donors differed by locus: about 620-630 for A, B, C, DRB1 and DQB1; 522 for DQA1; over 600 for DPA1; and about 450 for DPB1. Four to six DR-DQ haplotypes were handled as single units for association and clustering, since linkage in the cohort was strong. Across 398 genotyped donors of the cohort, an average of roughly 200,000 unique TCR beta nucleotide sequences per donor were sequenced, and roughly 20% of those sequences were non-productive.

A note on this clone: Its antigen remains undetermined. Sequence at one end of the junction differs from germline and may be a read error. The same CDR3 arises from other DNA sequences in this sample as well.

On the study overall, not on this receptor specifically: Correlated functional status among segregating V segments might be attributable to linkage disequilibrium, but an unknown experimental factor could not be ruled out. A further reported finding was that TCR beta sequences accurately predicted the HLA-A and HLA-B alleles for most subjects in the first cohort. In an earlier analysis of approximately 590 of the donors, most TCR beta V segments were observed in productive rearrangements about 87% or about 30% of the time, broadly matching IMGT annotations. A later analysis found that TCR association rates varied across HLA loci, with DRB1 alleles showing the most associated TCRs and HLA-C alleles the fewest. Because HLA typing was missing for some donors at each locus, association tests included only the typed subset. When HLA alleles, especially DR and DQ, strongly co-occurred, attributing TCR associations to individual alleles was difficult. Most TCR sequences were seen in very few donors, while some public TCRs were found in many individuals. A later genetic analysis associated a missense DCLRE1C variant with V-gene and J-gene trimming of TCR beta chains, and an independent cohort replicated the association. In vitro tests confirmed that a few of the cytomegalovirus-associated TCR beta chains recognize cytomegalovirus antigens. Sequencing depth was assumed to be roughly uniform across donors in the presence/absence analyses, though that assumption may not hold. In a later genetic analysis, fewer N-insertions in productive TCRs were reported among donors in an Asian-associated ancestry cluster than the approximately 710-donor mean. Cytomegalovirus status was reported to be diagnosed by the classifier with high specificity and sensitivity in both the original and validation cohorts. Several of the top co-occurrence clusters appeared to be linked to parvovirus B19, influenza, CMV and Epstein-Barr virus, according to a later analysis. Compared with equally common non-associated chains, HLA-associated TCR beta chains in a later analysis were more clonally expanded and had lower generation probabilities. This cohort had only TCR beta chains sequenced, and the lack of alpha or paired-chain data limited which features could be detected. About 17 rarely observed V segments, including chromosome 9 orphons, were excluded from the earlier analysis of just under 600 of the donors because counts were too low. A cluster of highly shared sequence variants was judged likely to be a technical artifact of the sequencing pipeline. In a later analysis, some 18,000 TCR beta sequences were associated with specific HLA alleles at a false discovery rate of 0.05. The only immune exposure information available for the cohort was CMV serostatus. Some IMGT-functional V segments, including TRBV6-2 and TRBV6-3, could not be distinguished by the 87-base-pair reads and were therefore excluded. In a later analysis, most CMV-associated TCR beta chains were found to appear HLA-restricted, with HLA associations seemingly driven largely by CMV exposure. A total of 150 or so TCR beta chains were listed by the study as associated with cytomegalovirus. It was suggested by the authors that the approach could potentially be generalized to other disease states and immunological phenotypes.

The library came from the immunoSEQ multiplex PCR assay. The multiplex PCR relied on a mix of 60 forward primers for TCR Vbeta segments and 13 reverse primers for TCR Jbeta segments. The CDR3 region of rearranged TCR beta genes was amplified from genomic DNA with a multiplex PCR assay. On the Illumina HiSeq System, the amplified TCR beta libraries were sequenced as 87-base-pair reads. On the study's bioinformatics: Across the 670 or so repertoires, a later analysis counted approximately 75 million unique TCR beta chains, roughly 11 million of which were shared by at least two donors. Raw reads were error-corrected and collapsed into unique sequences by a nearest-neighbor algorithm in which closely related sequences were merged to remove PCR and sequencing errors. CDR3 sequences were aligned to IMGT reference sequences to assign V, D and J gene segments. Each retained sequence needed at least a six-nucleotide match to both a V gene segment and a J gene segment. Rearrangements were called productive when the CDR3 lacked stop codons and stayed in frame with V and J; all others were non-productive. CDR3 was defined according to IMGT convention as the region running from the second conserved V-encoded cysteine to the conserved J-encoded phenylalanine. In an earlier analysis of approximately 500 of the donors, sequences lacking an unambiguous match to a single V gene segment were excluded. In an earlier analysis of about 590 of the donors, a V segment was called functional when productive rearrangements were above 56.7%, and segregating when the standard deviation between donors exceeded 5%. A statistical classification framework was developed to diagnose cytomegalovirus status using the catalog of TCR beta chain sequences. A later analysis assigned V and J genes by comparing TCR nucleotide sequences with IMGT/GENE-DB human TR gene sequences. A later analysis assigned CDR3 sequences and most-parsimonious VDJ recombination scenarios with the TCRdist pipeline. In a later analysis, each TCR beta chain was defined by its CDR3 amino acid sequence together with its V-gene family, and reads lacking a unique V-gene family were excluded. A later analysis removed 450 to 600 highly shared, low-generation-probability nucleotide sequences to deal with suspected cross-contamination and a sequencing artifact. A later analysis calculated a clonal expansion index for each public chain from normalized within-repertoire ranks of inferred template counts. A later analysis computed generation probabilities with a VDJ recombination model fitted to out-of-frame rearrangements, and checked the results against IGoR. In a later analysis, TCR-TCR, TCR-HLA and TCR-CMV co-occurrence was scored with hypergeometric tests, and a repertoire-size bias correction was applied to TCR pairs. To estimate false discovery rates, a later analysis permuted the HLA or CMV assignments 20 times. In a later analysis, co-occurring TCRs were grouped using DBSCAN, and TCRdist sequence similarity was added for clustering within HLA-allele-positive subsets. Repertoires with fewer than 30,000 or more than 120,000 public chains, plus five repertoires with anomalous nucleotide sharing, were excluded from co-occurrence clustering. Here the immuneACCESS table is served through TCRdb, limited to in-frame sequences with V and J called. Missing clones are a known gap in these copies; in checked studies unresolved V genes cover under half, and the rest lacks a known reason. That table furnishes V, J and clone size, whereas the DNA furnished D and trimming. The sample records some 180,000 clones, 65% to 85% of which are singletons. Approximately 2.6% of the sample lies in the top ten.

The germline V gene provides CDR1 SGHVS and CDR2 FNYEAQ. Its CDR3 holds 14 amino acids, cysteine through phenylalanine. Only the CDR3 region is kept as DNA, spanning 42 bases read in frame from base 1. In total, approximately 610 healthy bone marrow donors made up the cohort. At the time of sampling, all cohort members were nominally healthy, though unrecorded immune exposures were likely present. The donor was CMV seronegative and was included in the group of about 400 seronegative cohort members. Every donor gave a peripheral blood sample, and the peripheral blood mononuclear cells from that sample were used for TCR beta sequencing. The Qiagen DNeasy Blood Extraction Kit was used to extract genomic DNA from the blood cell samples.

The sequenced material came from PBMCs. This sequence uses TRBV7-6 and TRBJ2-7, and TRBD2 matches 9 of the central bases. This TCR came from a female donor in good health and CMV-seronegative. The DNA sequence is as follows: TGCGCCAGCAGCTTAGGGACTAGCTTACACGAGCAGTACTTC. This sequence encodes CASSLGTSLHEQYF.